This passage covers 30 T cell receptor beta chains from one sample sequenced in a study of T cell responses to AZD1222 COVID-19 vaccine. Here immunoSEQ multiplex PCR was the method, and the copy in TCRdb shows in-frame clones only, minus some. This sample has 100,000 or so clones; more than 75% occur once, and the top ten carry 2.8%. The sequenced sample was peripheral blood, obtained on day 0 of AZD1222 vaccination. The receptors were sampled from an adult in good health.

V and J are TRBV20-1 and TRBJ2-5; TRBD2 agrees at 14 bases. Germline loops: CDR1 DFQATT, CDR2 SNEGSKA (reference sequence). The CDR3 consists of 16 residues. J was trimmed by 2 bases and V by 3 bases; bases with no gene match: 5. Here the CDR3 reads CSASPGLAGGQETQYF. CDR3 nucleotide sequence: TGCAGTGCTAGTCCAGGACTAGCGGGAGGACAAGAGACCCAGTACTTC.

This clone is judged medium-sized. The CDR3 here is CAISDPPGGTEAFF. The CDR3 coding sequence is TGTGCCATCAGTGACCCTCCTGGGGGCACTGAAGCTTTCTTT. V gene TRBV10-3 combines with J gene TRBJ1-1; perhaps TRBD1 as D (5 bases). CDR3 length: 14 amino acids. From germline, CDR1 is ENHRY and CDR2 SYGVKD. Trimming shortened V by 3 bases and J by 4 bases, and 12 bases separated the two germline ends.

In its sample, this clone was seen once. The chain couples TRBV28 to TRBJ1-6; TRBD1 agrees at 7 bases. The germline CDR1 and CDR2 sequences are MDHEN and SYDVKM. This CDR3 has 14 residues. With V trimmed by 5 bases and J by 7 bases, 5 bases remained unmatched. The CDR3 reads CASSPMGQNSPLHF. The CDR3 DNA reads TGTGCCAGCAGTCCCATGGGACAGAATTCACCCCTCCACTTT.

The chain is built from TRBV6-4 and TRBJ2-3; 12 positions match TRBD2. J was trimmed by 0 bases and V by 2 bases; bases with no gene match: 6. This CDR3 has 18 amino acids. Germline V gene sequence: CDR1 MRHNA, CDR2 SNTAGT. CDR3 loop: CASSDGLAGLASTDTQYF. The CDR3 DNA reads TGTGCCAGCAGTGACGGACTAGCGGGATTGGCTAGCACAGATACGCAGTATTTT.

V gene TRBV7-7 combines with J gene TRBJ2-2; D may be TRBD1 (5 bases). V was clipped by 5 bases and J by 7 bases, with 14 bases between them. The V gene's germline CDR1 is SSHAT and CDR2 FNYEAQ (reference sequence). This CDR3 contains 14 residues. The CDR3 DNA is TGTGCCAGCAGCAAAACAGGTGTAGACGGGGAGCTGTTTTTT. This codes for CASSKTGVDGELFF.

The CDR3 DNA is TGTGCCAGCAGCGCGTTAGACTATGGCTACACCTTC. Translated: CASSALDYGYTF. The J gene is TRBJ1-2, the V gene TRBV7-8; D gene uncertain. V lost 5 bases to trimming and J lost 3 bases, with 7 bases between them. The CDR3 is 12 residues long. Germline-derived CDR1 and CDR2 are SGHVS and FQNEAQ.

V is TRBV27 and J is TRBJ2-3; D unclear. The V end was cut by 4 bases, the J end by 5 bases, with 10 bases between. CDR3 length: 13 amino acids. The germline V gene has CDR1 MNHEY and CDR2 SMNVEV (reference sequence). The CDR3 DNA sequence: TGTGCCAGCAGTTCCGGACCACAAGATACGCAGTATTTT. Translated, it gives CASSSGPQDTQYF.

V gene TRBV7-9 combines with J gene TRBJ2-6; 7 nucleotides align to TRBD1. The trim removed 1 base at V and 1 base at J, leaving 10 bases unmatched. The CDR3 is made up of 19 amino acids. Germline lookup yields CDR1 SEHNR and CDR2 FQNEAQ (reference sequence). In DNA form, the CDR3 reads TGTGCCAGCAGCTTAGGATCAGGGGGAGTTGGTTCTGGGGCCAACGTCCTGACTTTC. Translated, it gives CASSLGSGGVGSGANVLTF.

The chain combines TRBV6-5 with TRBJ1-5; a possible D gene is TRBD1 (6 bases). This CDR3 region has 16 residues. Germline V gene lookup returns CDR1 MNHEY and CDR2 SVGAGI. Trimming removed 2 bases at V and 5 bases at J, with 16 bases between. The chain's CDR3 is CASSYGLQGSDQPQHF. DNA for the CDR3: TGTGCCAGCAGTTACGGTCTACAGGGTTCCGATCAGCCCCAGCATTTT.

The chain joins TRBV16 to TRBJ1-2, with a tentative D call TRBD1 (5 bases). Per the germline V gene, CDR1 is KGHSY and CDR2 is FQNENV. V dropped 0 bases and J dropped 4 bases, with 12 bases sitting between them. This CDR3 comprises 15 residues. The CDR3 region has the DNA TGTGCCAGCAGCCAATCGCGGGGGGTTGCCTATGGCTACACCTTC. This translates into CASSQSRGVAYGYTF.

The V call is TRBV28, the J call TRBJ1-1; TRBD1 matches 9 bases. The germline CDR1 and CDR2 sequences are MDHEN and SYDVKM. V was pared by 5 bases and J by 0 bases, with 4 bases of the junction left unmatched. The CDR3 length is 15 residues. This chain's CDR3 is CASSGTGYLNTEAFF. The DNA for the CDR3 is TGTGCCAGCAGTGGGACAGGGTATTTGAACACTGAAGCTTTCTTT.

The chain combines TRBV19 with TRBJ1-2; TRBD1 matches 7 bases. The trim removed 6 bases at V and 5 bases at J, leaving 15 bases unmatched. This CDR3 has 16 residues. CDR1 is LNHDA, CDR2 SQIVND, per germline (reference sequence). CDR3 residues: CASRQTGTDARYGYTF. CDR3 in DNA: TGTGCCAGTAGGCAGACAGGGACGGACGCTAGATATGGCTACACCTTC.

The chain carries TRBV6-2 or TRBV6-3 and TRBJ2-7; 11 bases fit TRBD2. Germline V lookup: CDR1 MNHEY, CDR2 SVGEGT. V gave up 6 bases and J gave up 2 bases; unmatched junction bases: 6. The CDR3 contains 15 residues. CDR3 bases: TGTGCCAGCAGCCAGACTAGCGGGGTTACCTACGAGCAGTACTTC. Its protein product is CASSQTSGVTYEQYF.

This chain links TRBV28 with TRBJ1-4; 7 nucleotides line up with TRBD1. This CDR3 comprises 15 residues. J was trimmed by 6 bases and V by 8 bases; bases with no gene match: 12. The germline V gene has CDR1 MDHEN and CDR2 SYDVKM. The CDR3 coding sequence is TGTGCCAGCTCCGTACCGGGACAGAAACATGAAAAACTGTTTTTT. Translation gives CASSVPGQKHEKLFF. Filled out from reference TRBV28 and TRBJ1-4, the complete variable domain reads DVKVTQSSRYLVKRTGEKVFLECVQDMDHENMFWYRQDPGLGLRLIYFSYDVKMKEKGDIPEGYSVSREKKERFSLILESASTNQTSMYLCASSVPGQKHEKLFFGSGTQLSVL.

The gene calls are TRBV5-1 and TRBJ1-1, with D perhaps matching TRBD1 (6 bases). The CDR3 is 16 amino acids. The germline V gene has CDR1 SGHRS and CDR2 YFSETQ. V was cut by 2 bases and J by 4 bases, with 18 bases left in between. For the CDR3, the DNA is TGCGCCAGCAGCTTCGGGGGCCAGGGAGTACGCACTGAAGCTTTCTTT. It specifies CASSFGGQGVRTEAFF. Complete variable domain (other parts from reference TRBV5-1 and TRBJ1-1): KAGVTQTPRYLIKTRGQQVTLSCSPISGHRSVSWYQQTPGQGLQFLFEYFSETQRNKGNFPGRFSGRQFSNSRSEMNVSTLELGDSALYLCASSFGGQGVRTEAFFGQGTRLTVV.

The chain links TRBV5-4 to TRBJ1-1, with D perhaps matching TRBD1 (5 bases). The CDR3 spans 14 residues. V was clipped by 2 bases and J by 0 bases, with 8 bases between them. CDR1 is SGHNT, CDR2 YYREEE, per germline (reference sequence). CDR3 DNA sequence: TGTGCCAGCAGCTTTGACAGCTTGAACACTGAAGCTTTCTTT. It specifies CASSFDSLNTEAFF.

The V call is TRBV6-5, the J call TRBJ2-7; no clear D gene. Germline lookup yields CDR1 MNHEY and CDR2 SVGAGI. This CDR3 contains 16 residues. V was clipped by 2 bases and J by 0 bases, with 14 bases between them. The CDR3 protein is CASSYHGSTYSYEQYF. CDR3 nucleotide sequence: TGTGCCAGCAGTTACCATGGCAGTACTTACTCCTACGAGCAGTACTTC.

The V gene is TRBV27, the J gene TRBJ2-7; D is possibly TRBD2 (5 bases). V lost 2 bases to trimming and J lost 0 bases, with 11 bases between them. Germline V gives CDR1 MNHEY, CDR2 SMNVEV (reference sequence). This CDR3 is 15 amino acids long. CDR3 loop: CASSLGRGISYEQYF. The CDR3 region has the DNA TGTGCCAGCAGTTTAGGACGGGGTATCTCCTACGAGCAGTACTTC.

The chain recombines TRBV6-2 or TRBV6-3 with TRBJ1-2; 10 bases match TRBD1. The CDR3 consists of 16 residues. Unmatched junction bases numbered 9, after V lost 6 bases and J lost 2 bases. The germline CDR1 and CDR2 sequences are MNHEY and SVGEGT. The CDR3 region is CASSLRGTGDNYGYTF. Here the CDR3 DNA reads TGTGCCAGCAGCCTACGGGGGACAGGGGACAACTATGGCTACACCTTC.

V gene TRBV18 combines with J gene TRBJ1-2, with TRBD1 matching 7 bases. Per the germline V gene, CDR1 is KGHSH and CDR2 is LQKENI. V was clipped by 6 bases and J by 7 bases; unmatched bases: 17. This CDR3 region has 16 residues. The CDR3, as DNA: TGTGCCAGCTCTGCGGGGAGGGGGCCCTCAGAATCTGGCTACACCTTC. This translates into CASSAGRGPSESGYTF.

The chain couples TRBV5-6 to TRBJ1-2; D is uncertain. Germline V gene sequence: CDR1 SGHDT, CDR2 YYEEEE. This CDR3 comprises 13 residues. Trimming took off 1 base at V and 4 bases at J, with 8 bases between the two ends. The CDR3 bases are TGTGCCAGCAGCTTGACCCGAGCCTATGGCTACACCTTC. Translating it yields CASSLTRAYGYTF.

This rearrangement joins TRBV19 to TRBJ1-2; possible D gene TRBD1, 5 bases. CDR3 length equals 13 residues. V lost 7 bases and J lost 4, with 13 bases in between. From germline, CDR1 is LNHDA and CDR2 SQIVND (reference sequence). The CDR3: CASMNFGGYGYTF. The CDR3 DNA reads TGTGCCAGTATGAATTTTGGGGGCTATGGCTACACCTTC. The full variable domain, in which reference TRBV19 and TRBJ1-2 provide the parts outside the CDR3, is DGGITQSPKYLFRKEGQNVTLSCEQNLNHDAMYWYRQDPGQGLRLIYYSQIVNDFQKGDIAEGYSVSREKKESFPLTVTSAQKNPTAFYLCASMNFGGYGYTFGSGTRLTVV.

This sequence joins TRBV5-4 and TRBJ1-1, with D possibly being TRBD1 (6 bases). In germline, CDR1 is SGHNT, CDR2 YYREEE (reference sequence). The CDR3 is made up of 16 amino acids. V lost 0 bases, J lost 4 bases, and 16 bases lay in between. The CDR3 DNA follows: TGTGCCAGCAGCTTGGCCGGGGGGCGCTTGGGCACTGAAGCTTTCTTT. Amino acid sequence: CASSLAGGRLGTEAFF. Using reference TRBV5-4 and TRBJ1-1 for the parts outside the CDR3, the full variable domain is ETGVTQSPTHLIKTRGQQVTLRCSSQSGHNTVSWYQQALGQGPQFIFQYYREEENGRGNFPPRFSGLQFPNYSSELNVNALELDDSALYLCASSLAGGRLGTEAFFGQGTRLTVV.

In DNA, the CDR3 is TGCGCCAGCAGCCAAGATGAGGGGACTAGCGGGAGAGAAGAGACCCAGTACTTC. Residues: CASSQDEGTSGREETQYF. This chain joins TRBV4-1 and TRBJ2-5; 14 nucleotides align to TRBD2. V lost 0 bases, J lost 3 bases, and 6 bases stayed unmatched. Germline V gene lookup returns CDR1 MGHRA and CDR2 YSYEKL. The CDR3 extends over 18 amino acids.

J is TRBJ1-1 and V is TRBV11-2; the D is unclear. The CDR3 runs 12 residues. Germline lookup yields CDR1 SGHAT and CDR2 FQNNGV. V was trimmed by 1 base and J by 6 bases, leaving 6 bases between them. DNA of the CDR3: TGTGCCAGCAGCTTAGGGGTCCCTGAAGCTTTCTTT. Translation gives CASSLGVPEAFF.

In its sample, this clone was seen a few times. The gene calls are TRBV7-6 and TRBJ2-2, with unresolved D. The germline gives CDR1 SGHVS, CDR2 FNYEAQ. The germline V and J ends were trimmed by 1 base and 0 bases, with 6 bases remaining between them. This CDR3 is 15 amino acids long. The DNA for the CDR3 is TGTGCCAGCAGCTTAGGGCCCTCGAACACCGGGGAGCTGTTTTTT. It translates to CASSLGPSNTGELFF. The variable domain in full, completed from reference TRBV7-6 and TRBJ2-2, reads GAGVSQSPRYKVTKRGQDVALRCDPISGHVSLYWYRQALGQGPEFLTYFNYEAQQDKSGLPNDRFSAERPEGSISTLTIQRTEQRDSAMYRCASSLGPSNTGELFFGEGSRLTVL.

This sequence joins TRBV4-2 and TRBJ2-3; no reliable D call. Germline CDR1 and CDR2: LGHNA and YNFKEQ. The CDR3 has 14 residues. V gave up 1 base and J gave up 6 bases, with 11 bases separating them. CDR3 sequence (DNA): TGTGCCAGCAGCCAAGGGGTAGGGTCCGATACGCAGTATTTT. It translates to CASSQGVGSDTQYF.

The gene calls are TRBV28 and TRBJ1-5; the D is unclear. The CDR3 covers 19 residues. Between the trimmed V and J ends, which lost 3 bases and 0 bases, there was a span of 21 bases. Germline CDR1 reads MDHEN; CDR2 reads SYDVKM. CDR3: CASSFPPPLAGYSNQPQHF. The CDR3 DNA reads TGTGCCAGCAGTTTCCCCCCCCCACTTGCGGGGTATAGCAATCAGCCCCAGCATTTT.

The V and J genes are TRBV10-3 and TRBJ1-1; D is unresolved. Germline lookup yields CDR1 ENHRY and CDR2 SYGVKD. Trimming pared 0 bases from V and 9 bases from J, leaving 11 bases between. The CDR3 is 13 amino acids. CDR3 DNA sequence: TGTGCCATCAGTGAGTCACCTCCCCGCAAAGCTTTCTTT. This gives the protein CAISESPPRKAFF.

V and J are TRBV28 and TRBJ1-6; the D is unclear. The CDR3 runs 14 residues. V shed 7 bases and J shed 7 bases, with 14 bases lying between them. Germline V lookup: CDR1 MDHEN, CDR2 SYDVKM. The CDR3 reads CASKEVLLNSPLHF. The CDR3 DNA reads TGTGCCAGCAAGGAGGTTCTATTGAATTCACCCCTCCACTTT.